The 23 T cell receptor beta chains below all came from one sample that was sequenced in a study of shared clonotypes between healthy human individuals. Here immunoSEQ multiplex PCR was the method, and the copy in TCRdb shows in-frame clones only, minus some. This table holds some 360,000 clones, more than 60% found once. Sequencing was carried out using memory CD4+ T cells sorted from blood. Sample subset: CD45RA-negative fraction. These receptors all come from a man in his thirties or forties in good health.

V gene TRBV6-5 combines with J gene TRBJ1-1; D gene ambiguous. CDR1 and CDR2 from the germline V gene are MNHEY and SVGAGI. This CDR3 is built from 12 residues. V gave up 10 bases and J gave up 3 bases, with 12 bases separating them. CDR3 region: CATSSTDTEAFF. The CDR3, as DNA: TGTGCCACCTCGTCCACGGACACTGAAGCTTTCTTT.

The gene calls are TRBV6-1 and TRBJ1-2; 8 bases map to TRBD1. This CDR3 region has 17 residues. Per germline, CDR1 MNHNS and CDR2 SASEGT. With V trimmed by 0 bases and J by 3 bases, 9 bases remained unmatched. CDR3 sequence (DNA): TGTGCCAGCAGTGAAGCGACAGGGGCCCTCTTATACTATGGCTACACCTTC. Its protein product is CASSEATGALLYYGYTF.

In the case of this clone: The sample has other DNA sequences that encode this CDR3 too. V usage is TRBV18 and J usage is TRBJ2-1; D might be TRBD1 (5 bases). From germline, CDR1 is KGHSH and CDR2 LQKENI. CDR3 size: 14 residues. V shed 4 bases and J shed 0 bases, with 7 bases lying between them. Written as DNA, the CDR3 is TGTGCCAGCTCACGGGGCCCCTCCTACAATGAGCAGTTCTTC. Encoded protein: CASSRGPSYNEQFF.

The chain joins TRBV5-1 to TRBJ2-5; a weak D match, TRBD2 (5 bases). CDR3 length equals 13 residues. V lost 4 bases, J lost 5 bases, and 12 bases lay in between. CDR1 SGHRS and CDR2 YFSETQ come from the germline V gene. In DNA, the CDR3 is TGCGCCAGCAGCATTGGGAGTCAGGAGACCCAGTACTTC. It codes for CASSIGSQETQYF.

The CDR3 reads CASSQDLTDRPQETQYF. DNA for the CDR3: TGCGCCAGCAGCCAAGATCTAACAGACAGGCCCCAAGAGACCCAGTACTTC. The gene calls are TRBV4-1 and TRBJ2-5, with D possibly TRBD1 on 6 matching bases. CDR3 length: 17 amino acids. Germline lookup yields CDR1 MGHRA and CDR2 YSYEKL. Trimming took off 0 bases at V and 1 base at J, with 15 bases between the two ends.

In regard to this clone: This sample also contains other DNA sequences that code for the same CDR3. The CDR3 loop reads CASSFAGVNYEQYF. CDR3 DNA: TGTGCCAGCAGCTTTGCGGGAGTAAACTACGAGCAGTACTTC. The chain employs TRBV7-9 and TRBJ2-7, with 7 bases that match TRBD2. J gave up 3 bases and V 3 bases, and 5 bases lay outside the gene matches. Germline loops: CDR1 SEHNR, CDR2 FQNEAQ (reference sequence). The CDR3 is made up of 14 amino acids.

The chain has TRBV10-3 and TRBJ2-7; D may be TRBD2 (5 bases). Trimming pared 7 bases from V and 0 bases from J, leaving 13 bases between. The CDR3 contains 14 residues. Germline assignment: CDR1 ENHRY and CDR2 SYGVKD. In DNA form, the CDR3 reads TGTGCCATCACCCCGGACTGGACCTCCTACGAGCAGTACTTC. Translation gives CAITPDWTSYEQYF.

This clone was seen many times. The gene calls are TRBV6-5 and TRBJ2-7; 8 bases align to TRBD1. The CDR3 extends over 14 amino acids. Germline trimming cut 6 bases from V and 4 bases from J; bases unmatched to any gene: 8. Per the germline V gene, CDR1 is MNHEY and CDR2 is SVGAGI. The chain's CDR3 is CASRRDRSVYEQYF. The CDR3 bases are TGTGCCAGCAGACGGGACAGGAGCGTGTACGAGCAGTACTTC.

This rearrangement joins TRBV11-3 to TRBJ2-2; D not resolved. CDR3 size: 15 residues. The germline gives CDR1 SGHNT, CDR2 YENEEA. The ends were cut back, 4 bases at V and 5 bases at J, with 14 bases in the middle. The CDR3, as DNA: TGTGCCAGCAGCTCGGCGCTTGGAGAAACCGGGGAGCTGTTTTTT. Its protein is CASSSALGETGELFF. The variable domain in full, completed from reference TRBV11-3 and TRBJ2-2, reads EAGVVQSPRYKIIEKKQPVAFWCNPISGHNTLYWYLQNLGQGPELLIRYENEEAVDDSQLPKDRFSAERLKGVDSTLKIQPAELGDSAVYLCASSSALGETGELFFGEGSRLTVL.

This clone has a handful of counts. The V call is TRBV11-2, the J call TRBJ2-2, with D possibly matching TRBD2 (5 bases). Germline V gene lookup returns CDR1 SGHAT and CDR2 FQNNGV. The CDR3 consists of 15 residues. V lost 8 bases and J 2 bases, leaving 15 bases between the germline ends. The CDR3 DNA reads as TGTGCCAGCGGCCTGACTAAGGCTAACACCGGGGAGCTGTTTTTT. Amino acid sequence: CASGLTKANTGELFF.

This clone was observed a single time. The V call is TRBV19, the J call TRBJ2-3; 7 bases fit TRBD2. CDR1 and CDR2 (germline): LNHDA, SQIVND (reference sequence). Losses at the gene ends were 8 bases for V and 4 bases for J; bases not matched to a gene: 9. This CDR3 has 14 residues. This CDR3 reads CASAIVAGADTQYF. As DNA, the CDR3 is TGTGCCAGTGCGATTGTGGCGGGAGCAGATACGCAGTATTTT.

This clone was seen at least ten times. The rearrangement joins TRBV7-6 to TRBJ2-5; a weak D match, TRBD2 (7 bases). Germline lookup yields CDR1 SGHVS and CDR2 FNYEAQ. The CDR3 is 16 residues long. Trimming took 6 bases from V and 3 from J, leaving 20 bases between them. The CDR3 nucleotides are TGTGCCAGCAGACTAGAGGCGGGGGCTGGGGAAGAGACCCAGTACTTC. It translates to CASRLEAGAGEETQYF.

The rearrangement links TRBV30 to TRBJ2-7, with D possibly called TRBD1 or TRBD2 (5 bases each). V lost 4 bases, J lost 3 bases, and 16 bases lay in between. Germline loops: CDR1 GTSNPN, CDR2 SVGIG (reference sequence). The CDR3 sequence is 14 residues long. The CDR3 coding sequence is TGTGCCTGGAAGAAGGGACCCTCAAGCTACGAGCAGTACTTC. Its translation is CAWKKGPSSYEQYF.

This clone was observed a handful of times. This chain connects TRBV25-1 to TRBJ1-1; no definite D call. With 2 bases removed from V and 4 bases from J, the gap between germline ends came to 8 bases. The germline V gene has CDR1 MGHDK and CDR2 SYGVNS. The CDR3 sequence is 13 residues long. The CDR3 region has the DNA TGTGCCAGCAGTGAACCTACTAGCACTGAAGCTTTCTTT. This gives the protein CASSEPTSTEAFF.

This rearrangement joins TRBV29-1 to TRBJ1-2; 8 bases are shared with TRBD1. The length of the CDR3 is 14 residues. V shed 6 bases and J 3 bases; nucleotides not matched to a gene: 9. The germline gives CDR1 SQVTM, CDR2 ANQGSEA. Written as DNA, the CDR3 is TGCAGCGTAGCTACAGGGGGATTGTACTATGGCTACACCTTC. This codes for CSVATGGLYYGYTF.

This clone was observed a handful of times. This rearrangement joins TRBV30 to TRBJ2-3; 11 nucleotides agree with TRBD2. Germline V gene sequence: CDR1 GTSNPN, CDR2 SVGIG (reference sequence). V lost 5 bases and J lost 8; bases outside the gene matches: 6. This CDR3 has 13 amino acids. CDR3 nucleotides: TGTGCCTGGGGCCGACTAGCGGGGAGTACGCAGTATTTT. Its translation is CAWGRLAGSTQYF. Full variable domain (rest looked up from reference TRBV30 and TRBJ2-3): SQTIHQWPATLVQPVGSPLSLECTVEGTSNPNLYWYRQAAGRGLQLLFYSVGIGQISSEVPQNLSASRPQDRQFILSSKKLLLSDSGFYLCAWGRLAGSTQYFGPGTRLTVL.

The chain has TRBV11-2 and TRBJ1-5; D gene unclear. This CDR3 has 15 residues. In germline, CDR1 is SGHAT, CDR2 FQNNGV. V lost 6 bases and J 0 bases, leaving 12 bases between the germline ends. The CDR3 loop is CASSRGSLSNQPQHF. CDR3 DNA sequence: TGTGCCAGCAGTCGCGGGTCCCTTAGCAATCAGCCCCAGCATTTT.

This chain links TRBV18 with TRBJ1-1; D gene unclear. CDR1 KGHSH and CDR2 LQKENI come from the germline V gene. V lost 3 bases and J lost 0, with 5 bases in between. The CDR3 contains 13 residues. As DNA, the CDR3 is TGTGCCAGCTCACCGGAGATGAACACTGAAGCTTTCTTT. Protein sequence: CASSPEMNTEAFF.

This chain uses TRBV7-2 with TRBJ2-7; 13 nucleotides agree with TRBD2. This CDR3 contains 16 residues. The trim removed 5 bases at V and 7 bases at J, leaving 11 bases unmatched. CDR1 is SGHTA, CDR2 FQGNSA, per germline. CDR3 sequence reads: CASSPRTSGSVLEQYF. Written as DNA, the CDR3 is TGTGCCAGCAGCCCAAGGACTAGCGGGAGTGTACTGGAGCAGTACTTC.

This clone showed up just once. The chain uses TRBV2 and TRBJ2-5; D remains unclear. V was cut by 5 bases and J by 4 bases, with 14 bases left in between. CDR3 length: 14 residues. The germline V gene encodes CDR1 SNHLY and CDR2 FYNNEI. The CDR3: CASSSGRVGETQYF. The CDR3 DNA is TGTGCCAGCAGTTCTGGACGGGTGGGAGAGACCCAGTACTTC.

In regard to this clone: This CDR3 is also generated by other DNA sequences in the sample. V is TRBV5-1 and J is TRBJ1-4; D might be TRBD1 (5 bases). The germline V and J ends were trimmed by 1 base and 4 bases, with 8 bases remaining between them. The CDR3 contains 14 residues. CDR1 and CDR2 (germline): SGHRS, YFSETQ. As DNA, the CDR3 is TGCGCCAGCAGCTTGTCCCAGGGTAATGAAAAACTGTTTTTT. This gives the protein CASSLSQGNEKLFF.

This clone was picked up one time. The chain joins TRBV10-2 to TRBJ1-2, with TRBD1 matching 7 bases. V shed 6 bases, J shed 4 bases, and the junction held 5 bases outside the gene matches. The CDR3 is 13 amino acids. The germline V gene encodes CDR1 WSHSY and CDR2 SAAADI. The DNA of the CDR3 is TGCGCCAGCAGCCTGGGACAGATCTATGGCTACACCTTC. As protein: CASSLGQIYGYTF.

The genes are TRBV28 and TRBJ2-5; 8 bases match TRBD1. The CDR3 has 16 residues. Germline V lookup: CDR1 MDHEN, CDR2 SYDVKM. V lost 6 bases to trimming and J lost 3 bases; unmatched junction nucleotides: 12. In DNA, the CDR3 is TGTGCCAGCAGCCTCGTTGGAGGACAGGGAGAAGAGACCCAGTACTTC. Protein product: CASSLVGGQGEETQYF. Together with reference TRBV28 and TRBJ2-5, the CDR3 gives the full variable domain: DVKVTQSSRYLVKRTGEKVFLECVQDMDHENMFWYRQDPGLGLRLIYFSYDVKMKEKGDIPEGYSVSREKKERFSLILESASTNQTSMYLCASSLVGGQGEETQYFGPGTRLLVL.